Sequencing of this TCR beta chain was carried out in a study of blood T cell repertoires in COVID-19. Study context: PBMCs, B-cell-depleted T cells, or T cells provided the cDNA or gDNA that made up the material.

This CDR3 has 12 amino acids. Germline lookup yields CDR1 SGDLS and CDR2 YYNGEE. V lost 3 bases, J lost 2 bases, and 4 bases lay in between. The table came from immunoSEQ multiplex PCR; TCRdb's copy has only in-frame clones and leaves some out. The sample carries a few hundred thousand clones, around 90% recorded once. Sample: peripheral blood. This receptor was identified in a woman aged 50 to 65 who had recovered from COVID-19. The chain links TRBV9 to TRBJ2-3; no firm D call. The CDR3 loop reads CASSGYTDTQYF. CDR3 nucleotide sequence: TGTGCCAGCAGCGGTTACACAGATACGCAGTATTTT. Together with reference TRBV9 and TRBJ2-3, the CDR3 gives the full variable domain: DSGVTQTPKHLITATGQRVTLRCSPRSGDLSVYWYQQSLDQGLQFLIQYYNGEERAKGNILERFSAQQFPDLHSELNLSSLELGDSALYFCASSGYTDTQYFGPGTRLTVL.